This passage covers 3 T cell receptor beta chains from one sample sequenced in a study of blood T cells in healthy people across ages. Sample-barcoded 5' priming and a J-beta primer mix drove a second PCR of about 6 to 12 cycles. Each CDR3 protein gets one entry after TCRdb re-called the 5' RACE reads with MiXCR. Counted here are 1.5 million to 2 million distinct CDR3 sequences, roughly 32% occurring once; the ten biggest clones make up around 11%. Sequenced material: blood. Receptor source: a woman younger than 45 in good health.

J is TRBJ2-1 and V is TRBV11-1; D possibly matches TRBD1 or TRBD2 (7 bases each). V was pared by 4 bases and J by 6 bases, with 16 bases between. The CDR3 totals 15 residues. Looked up from germline, CDR1 is SGHAT and CDR2 is FQDESV (reference sequence). The CDR3 is CASSYRQGGVNEQFF. CDR3 DNA sequence: TGTGCCAGCAGCTACCGACAGGGAGGGGTCAATGAGCAGTTCTTC. Complete variable domain (other parts from reference TRBV11-1 and TRBJ2-1): EAEVAQSPRYKITEKSQAVAFWCDPISGHATLYWYRQILGQGPELLVQFQDESVVDDSQLPKDRFSAERLKGVDSTLKIQPAELGDSAMYLCASSYRQGGVNEQFFGPGTRLTVL.

The chain is built from TRBV20-1 and TRBJ1-4; D is possibly TRBD1 (6 bases). The V gene's germline CDR1 is DFQATT and CDR2 SNEGSKA (reference sequence). This CDR3 contains 13 residues. V lost 6 bases to trimming and J lost 8 bases, with 16 bases between them. The DNA of the CDR3 is TGCAGTGCGACCAGGGGACGGGAAGAAAAACTGTTTTTT. Protein product: CSATRGREEKLFF.

A few counts support this clonotype. The rearrangement joins TRBV20-1 to TRBJ1-2, with 7 positions matching TRBD1. The germline V gene has CDR1 DFQATT and CDR2 SNEGSKA (reference sequence). The CDR3 has 15 residues. The V gene end was trimmed by 6 bases and the J gene end by 0 bases; junction bases not matched to a gene: 10. In nucleotides, the CDR3 is TGCAGTGCCGAAGACAGGGTAGAAGCTAACTATGGCTACACCTTC. Amino acid sequence: CSAEDRVEANYGYTF.